The clone carrying this TCR beta chain was picked up a small number of times. What it binds is not known. Per the germline V gene, CDR1 is SGHRS and CDR2 is YFSETQ. CDR3 length equals 19 residues. V was clipped by 6 bases and J by 1 base; unmatched bases: 19. This record comes from a study of blood T cells in healthy people across ages. Notes on the study in general: Naive T cell percentage by flow cytometry tracked strongly with beta diversity. Because donor CMV status was unknown, expanded clonotype changes were possibly confounded.

Using a J-beta primer mix together with a sample-barcoded 5' primer, a second PCR was run for about 6 to 12 cycles. TCRdb recomputed calls from the 5' RACE reads with MiXCR, one row per CDR3 protein. The sample consists of roughly 1.4 million distinct CDR3 sequences, approximately 60% of them appearing once. The sequence was obtained from a man between 18 and 35 years old in good health. The chain employs TRBV5-1 and TRBJ2-5; 9 bases fit TRBD2. Input material: blood. Here the CDR3 DNA reads TGCGCCAGCACCGAACCCTCGGCGGAACTAGCGGGCCTCCAAGAGACCCAGTACTTC. Protein: CASTEPSAELAGLQETQYF. Using reference TRBV5-1 and TRBJ2-5 for the parts outside the CDR3, the full variable domain is KAGVTQTPRYLIKTRGQQVTLSCSPISGHRSVSWYQQTPGQGLQFLFEYFSETQRNKGNFPGRFSGRQFSNSRSEMNVSTLELGDSALYLCASTEPSAELAGLQETQYFGPGTRLLVL.